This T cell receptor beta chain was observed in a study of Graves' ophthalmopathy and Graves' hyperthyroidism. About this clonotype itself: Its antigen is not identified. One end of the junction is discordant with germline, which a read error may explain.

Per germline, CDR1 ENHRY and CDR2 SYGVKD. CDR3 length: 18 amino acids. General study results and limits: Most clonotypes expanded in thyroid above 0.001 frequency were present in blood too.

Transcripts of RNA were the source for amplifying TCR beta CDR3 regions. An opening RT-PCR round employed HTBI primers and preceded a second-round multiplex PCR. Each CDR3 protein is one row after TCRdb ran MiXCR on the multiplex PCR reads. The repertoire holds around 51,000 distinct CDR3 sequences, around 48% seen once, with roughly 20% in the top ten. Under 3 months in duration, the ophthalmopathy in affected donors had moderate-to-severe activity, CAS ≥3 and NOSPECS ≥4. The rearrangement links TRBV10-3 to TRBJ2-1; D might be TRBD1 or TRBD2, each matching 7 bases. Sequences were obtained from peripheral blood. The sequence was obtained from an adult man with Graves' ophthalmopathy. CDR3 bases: TGTGCCATCAGTGCTAGAGATCAGGGGGGGAGCTCCTACAATGAGCAGTTGTTC. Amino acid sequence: CAISARDQGGSSYNEQLF.